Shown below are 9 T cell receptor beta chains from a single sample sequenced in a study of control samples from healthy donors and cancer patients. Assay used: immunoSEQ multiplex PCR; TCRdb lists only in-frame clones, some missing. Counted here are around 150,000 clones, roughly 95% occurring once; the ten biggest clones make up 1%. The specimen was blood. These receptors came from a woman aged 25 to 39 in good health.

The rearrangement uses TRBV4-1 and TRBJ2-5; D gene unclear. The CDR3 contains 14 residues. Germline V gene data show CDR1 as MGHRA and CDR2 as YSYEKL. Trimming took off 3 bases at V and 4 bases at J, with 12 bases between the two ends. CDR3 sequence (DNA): TGCGCCAGCAGCCAGACGATCGTGGCAGAGACCCAGTACTTC. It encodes CASSQTIVAETQYF.

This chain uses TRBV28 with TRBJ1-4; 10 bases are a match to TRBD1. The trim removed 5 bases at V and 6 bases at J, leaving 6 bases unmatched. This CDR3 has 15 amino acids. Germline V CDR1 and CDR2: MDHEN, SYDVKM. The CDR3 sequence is CASSPPGTGDEKLFF. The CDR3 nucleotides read TGTGCCAGCAGTCCTCCCGGGACAGGGGATGAAAAACTGTTTTTT.

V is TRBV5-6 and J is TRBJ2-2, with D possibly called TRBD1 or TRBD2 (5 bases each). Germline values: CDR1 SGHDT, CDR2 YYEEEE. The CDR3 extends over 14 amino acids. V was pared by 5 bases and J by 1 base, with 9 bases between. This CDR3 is CASRRGVNTGELFF. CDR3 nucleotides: TGTGCCAGCAGACGAGGGGTGAACACCGGGGAGCTGTTTTTT.

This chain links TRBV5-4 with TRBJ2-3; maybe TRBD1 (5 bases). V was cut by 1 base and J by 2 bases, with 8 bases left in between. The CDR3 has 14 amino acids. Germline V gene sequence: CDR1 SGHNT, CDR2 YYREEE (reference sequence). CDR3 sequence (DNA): TGTGCCAGCAGCTTGCGACAGATCACAGATACGCAGTATTTT. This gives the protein CASSLRQITDTQYF.

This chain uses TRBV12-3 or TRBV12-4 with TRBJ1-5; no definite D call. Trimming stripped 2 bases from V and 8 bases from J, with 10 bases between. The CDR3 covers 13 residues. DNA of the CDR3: TGTGCCAGCAGTTTATTAAGGACGGAGCCCCAGCATTTT. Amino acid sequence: CASSLLRTEPQHF.

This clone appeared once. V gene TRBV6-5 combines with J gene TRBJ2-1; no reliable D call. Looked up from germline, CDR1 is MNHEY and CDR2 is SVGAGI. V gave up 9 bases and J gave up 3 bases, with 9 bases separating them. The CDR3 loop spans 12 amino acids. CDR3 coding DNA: TGTGCCAGTAGAACTGACTACAATGAGCAGTTCTTC. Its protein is CASRTDYNEQFF.

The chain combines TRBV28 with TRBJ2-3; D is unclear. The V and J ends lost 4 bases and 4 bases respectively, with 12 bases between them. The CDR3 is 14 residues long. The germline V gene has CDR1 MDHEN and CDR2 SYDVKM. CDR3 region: CASSSAGTSDTQYF. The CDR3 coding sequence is TGTGCCAGCAGTTCGGCAGGAACCTCAGATACGCAGTATTTT. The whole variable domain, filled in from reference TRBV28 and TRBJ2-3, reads DVKVTQSSRYLVKRTGEKVFLECVQDMDHENMFWYRQDPGLGLRLIYFSYDVKMKEKGDIPEGYSVSREKKERFSLILESASTNQTSMYLCASSSAGTSDTQYFGPGTRLTVL.

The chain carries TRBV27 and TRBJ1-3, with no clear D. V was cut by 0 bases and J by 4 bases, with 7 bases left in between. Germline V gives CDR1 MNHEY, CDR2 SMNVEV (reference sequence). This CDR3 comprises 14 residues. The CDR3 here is CASSLSPYGNTIYF. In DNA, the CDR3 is TGTGCCAGCAGTTTATCACCCTACGGAAACACCATATATTTT.

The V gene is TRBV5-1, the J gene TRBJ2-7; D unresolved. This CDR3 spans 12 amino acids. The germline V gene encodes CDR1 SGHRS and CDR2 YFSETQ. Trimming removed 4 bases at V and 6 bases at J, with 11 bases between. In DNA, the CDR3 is TGCGCCAGCAGCGCAATCGTGGGCGAGCAGTACTTC. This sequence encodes CASSAIVGEQYF. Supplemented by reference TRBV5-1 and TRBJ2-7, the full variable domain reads KAGVTQTPRYLIKTRGQQVTLSCSPISGHRSVSWYQQTPGQGLQFLFEYFSETQRNKGNFPGRFSGRQFSNSRSEMNVSTLELGDSALYLCASSAIVGEQYFGPGTRLTVT.